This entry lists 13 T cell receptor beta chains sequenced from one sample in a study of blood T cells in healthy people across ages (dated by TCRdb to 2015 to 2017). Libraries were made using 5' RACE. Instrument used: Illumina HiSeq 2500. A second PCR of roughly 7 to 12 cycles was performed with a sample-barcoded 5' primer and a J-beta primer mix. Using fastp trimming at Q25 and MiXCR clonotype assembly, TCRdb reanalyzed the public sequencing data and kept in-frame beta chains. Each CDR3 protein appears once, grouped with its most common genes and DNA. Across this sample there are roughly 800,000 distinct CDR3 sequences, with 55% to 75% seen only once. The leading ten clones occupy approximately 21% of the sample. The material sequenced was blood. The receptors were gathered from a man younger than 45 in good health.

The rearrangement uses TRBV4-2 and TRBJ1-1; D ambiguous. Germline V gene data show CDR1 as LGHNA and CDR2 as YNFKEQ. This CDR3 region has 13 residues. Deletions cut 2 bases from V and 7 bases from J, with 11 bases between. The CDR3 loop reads CASSQLVVSEAFF. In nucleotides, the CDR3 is TGTGCCAGCAGCCAACTTGTTGTAAGTGAAGCTTTCTTT.

CDR3: CASSFLGVWDEQFF. In DNA, the CDR3 is TGTGCCAGCAGTTTTCTGGGGGTCTGGGATGAGCAGTTCTTC. The rearrangement uses TRBV12-3 or TRBV12-4 and TRBJ2-1, with D perhaps given as TRBD1 or TRBD2 (5 bases each). CDR3 length equals 14 residues. V was cut by 3 bases and J by 8 bases, with 14 bases left in between.

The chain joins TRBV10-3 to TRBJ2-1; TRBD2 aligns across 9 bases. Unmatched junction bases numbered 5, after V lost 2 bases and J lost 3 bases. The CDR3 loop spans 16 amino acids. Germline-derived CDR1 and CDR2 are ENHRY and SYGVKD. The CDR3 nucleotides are TGTGCCATCAGTGAGGGCGCTAGCGGGGTCTACAATGAGCAGTTCTTC. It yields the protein CAISEGASGVYNEQFF.

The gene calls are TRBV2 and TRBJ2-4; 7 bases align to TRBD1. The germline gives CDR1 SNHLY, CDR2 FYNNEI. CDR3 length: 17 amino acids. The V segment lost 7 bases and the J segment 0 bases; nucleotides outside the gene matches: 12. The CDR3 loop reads CASNDNTGVTAKNIQYF. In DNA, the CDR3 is TGTGCCAGCAACGACAATACAGGGGTCACAGCCAAAAACATTCAGTACTTC. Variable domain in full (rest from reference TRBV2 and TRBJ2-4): EPEVTQTPSHQVTQMGQEVILRCVPISNHLYFYWYRQILGQKVEFLVSFYNNEISEKSEIFDDQFSVERPDGSNFTLKIRSTKLEDSAMYFCASNDNTGVTAKNIQYFGAGTRLSVL.

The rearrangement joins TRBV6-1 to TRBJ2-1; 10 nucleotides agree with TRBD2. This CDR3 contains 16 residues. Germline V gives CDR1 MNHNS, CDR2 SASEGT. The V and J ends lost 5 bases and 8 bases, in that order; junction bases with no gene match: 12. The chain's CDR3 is CASSPFPSGGDYEQFF. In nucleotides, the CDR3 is TGTGCCAGCAGTCCTTTTCCAAGCGGGGGGGACTATGAGCAGTTCTTC.

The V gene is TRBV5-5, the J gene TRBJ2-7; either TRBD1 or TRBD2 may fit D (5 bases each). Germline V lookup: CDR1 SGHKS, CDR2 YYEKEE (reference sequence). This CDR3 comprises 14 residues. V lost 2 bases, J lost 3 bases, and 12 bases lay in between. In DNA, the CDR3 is TGTGCCAGCAGCTTAATTCGGGACGGCTACGAGCAGTACTTC. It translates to CASSLIRDGYEQYF.

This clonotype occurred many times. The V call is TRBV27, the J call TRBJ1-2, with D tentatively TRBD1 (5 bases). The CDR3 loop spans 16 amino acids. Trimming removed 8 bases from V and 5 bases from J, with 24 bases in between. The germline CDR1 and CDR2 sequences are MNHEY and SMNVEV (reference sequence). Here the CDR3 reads CASLDSQRTKIYGYTF. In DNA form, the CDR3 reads TGTGCCAGCCTAGACAGCCAAAGAACGAAAATTTATGGCTACACCTTC.

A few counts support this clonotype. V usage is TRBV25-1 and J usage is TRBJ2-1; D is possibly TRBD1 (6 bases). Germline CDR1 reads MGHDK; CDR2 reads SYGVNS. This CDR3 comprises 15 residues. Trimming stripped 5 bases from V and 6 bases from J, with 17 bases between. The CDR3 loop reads CASSPPRGLPNEQFF. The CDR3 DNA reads TGTGCCAGCAGTCCCCCCAGGGGTCTGCCCAATGAGCAGTTCTTC.

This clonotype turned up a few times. Written as DNA, the CDR3 is TGTGCCAGCAGCGTAGGGGCTAGCGGAACCTACGAGCAGTACTTC. Translated, it gives CASSVGASGTYEQYF. The chain carries TRBV9 and TRBJ2-7; 7 nucleotides agree with TRBD2. With 0 bases clipped from V and 2 bases from J, the junction kept 5 bases outside the gene matches. The CDR3 contains 15 residues. Germline CDR1 SGDLS, CDR2 YYNGEE.

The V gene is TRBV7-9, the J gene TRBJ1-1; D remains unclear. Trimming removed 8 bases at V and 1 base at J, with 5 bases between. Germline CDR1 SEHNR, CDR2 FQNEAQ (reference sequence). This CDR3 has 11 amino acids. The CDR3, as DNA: TGTGCCAGCCGGGAGAACACTGAAGCTTTCTTT. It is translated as CASRENTEAFF.

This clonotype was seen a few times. CDR3 in amino acids: CASSRGGNTEAFF. The DNA for the CDR3 is TGTGCCAGCAGTCGCGGCGGGAACACTGAAGCTTTCTTT. V is TRBV12-3 or TRBV12-4 and J is TRBJ1-1; D is uncertain. Trimming stripped 5 bases from V and 1 base from J, with 8 bases between. This CDR3 spans 13 amino acids.

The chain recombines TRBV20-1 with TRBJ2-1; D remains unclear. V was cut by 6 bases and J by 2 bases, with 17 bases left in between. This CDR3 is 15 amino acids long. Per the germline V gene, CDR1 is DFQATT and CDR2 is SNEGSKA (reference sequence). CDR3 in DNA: TGCAGTGCGACAACCCCCTCCTTTACCTACAATGAGCAGTTCTTC. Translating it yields CSATTPSFTYNEQFF.

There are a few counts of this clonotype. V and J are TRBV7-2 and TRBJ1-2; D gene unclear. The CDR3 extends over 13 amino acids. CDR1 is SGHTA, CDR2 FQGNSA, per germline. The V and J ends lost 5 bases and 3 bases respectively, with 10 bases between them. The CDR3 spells CASSPQSDYGYTF. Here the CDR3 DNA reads TGTGCCAGCAGCCCCCAGTCCGACTATGGCTACACCTTC.